This T cell receptor (beta chain) was captured by sequencing in a study of identical twins. This clonotype was seen ten or more times. V lost 0 bases and J 4 bases, leaving 13 bases between the germline ends. The CDR3 has 14 amino acids. Per the germline V gene, CDR1 is DFQATT and CDR2 is SNEGSKA (reference sequence). Unique molecular identifiers were present on the cDNA, and a universal primer site came from template switching. TCRdb ran MiXCR on the 5' RACE reads and lists one entry per CDR3 protein. This sample carries 250,000 to 350,000 distinct CDR3 sequences, roughly 8.6% of them seen once, and the ten largest clones take over 2%. The sample was also linked to a second study, of yellow fever vaccine responses in identical twins.

This TCR derives from a woman younger than 30 in good health. The V and J genes are TRBV20-1 and TRBJ2-7, with D possibly being TRBD2 (6 bases). Sequenced input: memory (CD45RO+) T cells sorted from blood. This CDR3 is CSARDLEGTYEQYF. The DNA for the CDR3 is TGCAGTGCTAGAGACTTGGAGGGCACATACGAGCAGTACTTC.